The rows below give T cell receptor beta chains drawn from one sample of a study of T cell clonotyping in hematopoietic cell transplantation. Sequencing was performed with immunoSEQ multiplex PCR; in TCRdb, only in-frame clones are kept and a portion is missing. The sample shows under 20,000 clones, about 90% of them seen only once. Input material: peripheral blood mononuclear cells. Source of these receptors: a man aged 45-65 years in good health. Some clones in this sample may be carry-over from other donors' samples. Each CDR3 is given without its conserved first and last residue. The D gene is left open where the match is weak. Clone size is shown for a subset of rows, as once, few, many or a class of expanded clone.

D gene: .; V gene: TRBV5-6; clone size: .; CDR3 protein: ASSGGESYT
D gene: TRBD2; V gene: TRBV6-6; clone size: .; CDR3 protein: ASVLAENLNTGELF
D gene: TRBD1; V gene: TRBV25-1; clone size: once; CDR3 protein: ASSDPIRGDEKLF
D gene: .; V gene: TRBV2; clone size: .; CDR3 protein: ASRREAYEQY
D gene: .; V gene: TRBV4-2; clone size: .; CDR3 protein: ASSQPKGQASEQY
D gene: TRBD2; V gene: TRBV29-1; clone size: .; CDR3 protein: SVDKSGRASETQY
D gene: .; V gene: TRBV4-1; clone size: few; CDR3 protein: ASSQDRLVGQETQY
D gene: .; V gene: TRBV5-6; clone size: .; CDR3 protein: ASRLGTSYNSPLH
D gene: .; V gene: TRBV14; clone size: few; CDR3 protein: ASSLQGNSPLH
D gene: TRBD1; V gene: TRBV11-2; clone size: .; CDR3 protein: ASSPRQGTHEQY
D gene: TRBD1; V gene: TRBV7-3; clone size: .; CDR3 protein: ASSHTALTGGGNNEQF
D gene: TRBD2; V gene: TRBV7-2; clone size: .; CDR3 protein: ASSFPGLAGGRGEQF
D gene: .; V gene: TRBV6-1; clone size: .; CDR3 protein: ASSVKGIDQPQH
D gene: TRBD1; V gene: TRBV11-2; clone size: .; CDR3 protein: ASSLDLTGGQPQH
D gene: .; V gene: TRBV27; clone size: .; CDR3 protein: ASSSPVSGANVLT
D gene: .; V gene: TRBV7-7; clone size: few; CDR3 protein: ASSLAQGLEAF
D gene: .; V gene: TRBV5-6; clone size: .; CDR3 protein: ASSPQSQPQH
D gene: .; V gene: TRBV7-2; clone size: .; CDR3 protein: ASSFGASNIQY
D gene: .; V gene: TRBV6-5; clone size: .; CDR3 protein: ASSTDWSSYNEQF
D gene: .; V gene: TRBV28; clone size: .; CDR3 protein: ASSLLEGYVEAF
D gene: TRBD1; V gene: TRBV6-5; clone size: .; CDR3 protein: ASFEGARGNTIY
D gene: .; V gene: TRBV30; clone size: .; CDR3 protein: AWSVSGYEQF
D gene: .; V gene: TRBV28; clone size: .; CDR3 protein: ASSPNWRGEQY
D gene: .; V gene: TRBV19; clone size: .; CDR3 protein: ASSIDANSPLH
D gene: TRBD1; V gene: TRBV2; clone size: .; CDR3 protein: ASAGTVPYEQY
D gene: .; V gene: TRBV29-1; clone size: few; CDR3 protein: SVERPGYEQY
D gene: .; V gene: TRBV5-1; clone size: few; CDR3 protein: ASSSDGKDTGELF
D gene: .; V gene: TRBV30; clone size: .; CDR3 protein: AWSDLGEQY
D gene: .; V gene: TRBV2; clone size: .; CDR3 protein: ASSGGSQPQH
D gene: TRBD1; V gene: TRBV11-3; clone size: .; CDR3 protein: ASSYRGRRSPLH
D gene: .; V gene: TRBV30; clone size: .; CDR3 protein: AWSGIAVTAEEGNQPQH
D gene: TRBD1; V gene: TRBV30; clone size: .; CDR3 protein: AWSGTGAGQPQH
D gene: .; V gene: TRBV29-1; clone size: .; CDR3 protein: SVEAGRRTDTQY
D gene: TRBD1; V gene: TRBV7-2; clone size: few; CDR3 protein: ASSITSGTANSPLH
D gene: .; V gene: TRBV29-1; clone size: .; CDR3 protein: SVHRGAFTEAF
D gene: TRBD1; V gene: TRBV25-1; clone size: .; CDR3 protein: ASEGQGAYEQY
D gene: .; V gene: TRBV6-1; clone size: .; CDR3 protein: ASSEDRAGETQY
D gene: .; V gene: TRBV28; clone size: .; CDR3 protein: ASSPPGSLGEQY
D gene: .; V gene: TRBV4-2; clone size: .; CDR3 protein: ASSQAGRTDTQY
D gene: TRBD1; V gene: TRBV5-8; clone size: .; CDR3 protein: ASSTTGTGALGQY
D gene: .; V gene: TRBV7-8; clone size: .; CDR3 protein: ASVMAGFTNTEAF
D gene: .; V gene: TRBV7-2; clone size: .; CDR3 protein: ASSLGGAVYEQY
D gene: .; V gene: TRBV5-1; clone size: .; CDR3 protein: ASSLDIGTNTIY
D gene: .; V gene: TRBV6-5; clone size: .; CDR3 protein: ATRRTDRGQF
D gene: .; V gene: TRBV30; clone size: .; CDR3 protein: ARSQGFPYEQY
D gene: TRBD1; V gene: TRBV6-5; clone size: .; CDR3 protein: ASYEGAQQY
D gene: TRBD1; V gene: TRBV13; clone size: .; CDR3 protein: ASSPPGQGYGDTQY
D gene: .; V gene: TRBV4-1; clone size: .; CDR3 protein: ASSQLPPRVGNTIY
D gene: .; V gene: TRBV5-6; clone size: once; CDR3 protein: ASRPGTPEIGQY
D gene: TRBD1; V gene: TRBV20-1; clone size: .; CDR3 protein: SATKDRVAY
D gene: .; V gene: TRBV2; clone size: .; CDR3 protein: ASSELPSRSNQPQH
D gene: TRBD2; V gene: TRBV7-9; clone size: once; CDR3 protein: ASSLGPPGLAAYNEQF
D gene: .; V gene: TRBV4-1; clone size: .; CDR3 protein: ASSQRTAWDEAF
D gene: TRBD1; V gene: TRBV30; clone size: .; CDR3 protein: ACQDRGLSYGYT
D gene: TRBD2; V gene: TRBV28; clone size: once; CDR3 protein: ASSHERGGGYEQY
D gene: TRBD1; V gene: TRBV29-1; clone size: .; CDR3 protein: SVPTGIYGYT
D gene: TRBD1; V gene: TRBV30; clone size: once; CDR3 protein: AWGQGGGYT
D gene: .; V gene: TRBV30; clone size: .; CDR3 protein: AWSARDGDNSPLH